A single sample is the source of the 3 T cell receptor beta chains below, sequenced in a study of blood T cells in healthy people across ages (dated by TCRdb to the mid-2010s). Library generation was performed with 5' RACE. The instrument given in TCRdb is Illumina HiSeq 2500. The second PCR ran for about 7 to 11 cycles and used a J-beta primer mix along with a sample-barcoded 5' primer. The public reads were quality trimmed at Q25 with fastp and then assembled into clones with MiXCR by TCRdb, keeping productive beta chains. Rows are unified per CDR3 protein, each entry keeping the most common DNA and genes. The sample table records 750,000 to 1,000,000 distinct CDR3 sequences; almost 30% of these occur just once. The top ten constitute 9.5% to 13% of the sample. A further study also used this sample, focusing on T cells of mothers and their children.

The sequencing sample was made of blood. The receptors come from a woman in her 40s in good health.

The rearrangement joins TRBV3-1 to TRBJ2-7; 7 bases align to TRBD1. The CDR3 totals 14 residues. V shed 4 bases, J shed 6 bases, and the junction held 9 bases outside the gene matches. Germline CDR1 reads LGHDT; CDR2 reads YNNKEL (reference sequence). The CDR3 reads CASSRTGDGSEQYF. The CDR3 DNA follows: TGTGCCAGCAGCCGAACAGGGGATGGGAGCGAGCAGTACTTC.

This clonotype was seen a single time. This may be a read error: a much more frequent sequence differs by one nucleotide. J is TRBJ1-2 and V is TRBV29-1; 7 bases fit TRBD1. Germline lookup yields CDR1 SQVTM and CDR2 ANQGSEA. The length of the CDR3 is 13 residues. This CDR3 is CNVDQQGLDGYTF. In DNA form, the CDR3 reads TGCAACGTCGACCAACAGGGGTTAGATGGCTACACCTTC.

This clonotype occurred a few times. In nucleotides, the CDR3 is TGTGCCAGCAGTAATACAGGGGCCAATCAGCCCCAGCATTTT. The encoded protein is CASSNTGANQPQHF. The chain joins TRBV6-6 to TRBJ1-5, with 7 bases identical to TRBD1. V lost 5 bases, J lost 3 bases, and 4 bases stayed unmatched. The CDR3 is 14 amino acids. Germline V gives CDR1 MNHNY, CDR2 SVGAGI (reference sequence).